Sequencing of this T cell receptor (beta chain) was carried out in a study of beta chain features in type 1 diabetes. Study conclusions and caveats: All four CD4+ subsets from Type 1 diabetes patients carried moderately but significantly shorter TCRB CDR3s. Whether TCRB rearrangement is influenced by HLA type was left unresolved in this analysis.

The isolated RNA, all of it, was reverse transcribed, so expressed TCRB transcripts were what got sequenced. The data were produced by immunoSEQ multiplex PCR, yet TCRdb's version contains in-frame clones alone and is incomplete. The data contain 140,000 or so clones, more than 10% of them seen just once; the ten biggest clones take up roughly 1.4%. CD4+ naive, central memory, regulatory and stem cell-like memory cells were sorted via CD45RO/CCR7/CD25/CD127/CD95/CD27. Germline values: CDR1 GTSNPN, CDR2 SVGIG (reference sequence). The CDR3 loop spans 15 amino acids. V trimming: 3 bases; J trimming: 8 bases; junction bases outside the gene matches: 9. Notes on this clone: Its antigen remains unknown.

Sequencing was carried out using central memory CD4+ T cells from blood. This sequence originates from a man between 18 and 35 years old with type 1 diabetes. The chain recombines TRBV30 with TRBJ1-4; 10 nucleotides align to TRBD1. The CDR3, as DNA: TGTGCCTGGAGGAGAGGGACAGGGGAAGAAGAAAAACTGTTTTTT. Translated, it gives CAWRRGTGEEEKLFF.